This T cell receptor (beta chain) was identified in a study of CD8 T cells in ankylosing spondylitis. TCRdb re-analysed the 5' RACE reads in MiXCR, keeping a single row per CDR3 protein. The sample has some 700,000 distinct CDR3 sequences, 15% to 20% seen once. Study results and caveats: Several highly homologous variants made up a TCR beta motif, and this motif appeared characteristic of ankylosing spondylitis blood. According to the report, clones linked to the disease were significantly enriched in matched synovial fluid samples taken from ankylosing spondylitis patients. Peripheral blood held disease-linked clones only at relatively low frequency, and these were CD8+.

For this clonotype: Its antigen remains unknown.

The ends lost 6 bases at V and 1 base at J; junction bases unmatched: 9. Germline CDR1 SQVTM, CDR2 ANQGSEA. The CDR3 sequence is 16 residues long. The sequencing sample was made of blood, either unsorted or a sorted T cell fraction (not recorded which). This receptor was taken from a male donor with ankylosing spondylitis. The chain carries TRBV29-1 and TRBJ2-1; 10 bases match TRBD2. Here the CDR3 reads CSVDPGLAQSYNEQFF. For the CDR3, the DNA is TGCAGCGTCGATCCGGGACTAGCGCAATCCTACAATGAGCAGTTCTTC.